The rows below give T cell receptor beta chains drawn from one sample of a study of shared clonotypes between healthy human individuals. Generated by immunoSEQ multiplex PCR, the TCRdb table keeps only in-frame clones and is missing some. The profile shows about 1.5 million clones, around 98% of them singletons. Sequenced: naive CD4+ T cells sorted from blood. The source is a young man in good health. CDR3s include the opening cysteine and the closing phenylalanine or tryptophan. Each record gives: CDR3 DNA, CDR3 protein, V gene, J gene, D gene. The D gene is left open where the match is weak.

CDR3 DNA: TGTGCCAGCAGTCATTCAGGGGGCCAAAATCAGCCCCAGCATTTT; CDR3 protein: CASSHSGGQNQPQHF; V gene: TRBV6-1; J gene: TRBJ1-5; D gene: TRBD1
CDR3 DNA: TGTGCCAGCAGCGTAGGACTAGCGGGGAACTACGAGCAGTACTTC; CDR3 protein: CASSVGLAGNYEQYF; V gene: TRBV9; J gene: TRBJ2-7; D gene: TRBD2
CDR3 DNA: TGTGCCAGCAGCCCCATCGGGGGCTACGAGCAGTACTTC; CDR3 protein: CASSPIGGYEQYF; V gene: TRBV11-2; J gene: TRBJ2-7; D gene: NA
CDR3 DNA: TGTGCCAGCAGCCGAACACAGGCTTCCTACAATGAGCAGTTCTTC; CDR3 protein: CASSRTQASYNEQFF; V gene: TRBV7-3; J gene: TRBJ2-1; D gene: NA
CDR3 DNA: TGCGCCAGCAGCCAAAGTTTAGGACGGGTTGGCGAGCAGTACTTC; CDR3 protein: CASSQSLGRVGEQYF; V gene: TRBV4-3; J gene: TRBJ2-7; D gene: NA
CDR3 DNA: TGCGCCAGCAGCTTGCCCCCACAGGGAGCCAAAAACATTCAGTACTTC; CDR3 protein: CASSLPPQGAKNIQYF; V gene: TRBV5-1; J gene: TRBJ2-4; D gene: NA
CDR3 DNA: TGCGCCAGCAGCGACAGGGATGGTCAGCCCCAGCATTTT; CDR3 protein: CASSDRDGQPQHF; V gene: TRBV10-2; J gene: TRBJ1-5; D gene: TRBD1
CDR3 DNA: TGTGCCAGCAGCTTAGTAGGAGGGAGAAGAGATGAGCAGTACTTC; CDR3 protein: CASSLVGGRRDEQYF; V gene: TRBV7-9; J gene: TRBJ2-7; D gene: NA
CDR3 DNA: TGTGCCACCAGCATCCCTTCTAGCGGAGAGACCCAGTACTTC; CDR3 protein: CATSIPSSGETQYF; V gene: TRBV15; J gene: TRBJ2-5; D gene: TRBD2
CDR3 DNA: TGCAGCGTCTCATTGGGTACGCAGTATTTT; CDR3 protein: CSVSLGTQYF; V gene: TRBV29-1; J gene: TRBJ2-3; D gene: NA
CDR3 DNA: TGTGCCAGCAGTCCGACGCTACAACCGGCGGGAGATACGCAGTATTTT; CDR3 protein: CASSPTLQPAGDTQYF; V gene: TRBV5-4; J gene: TRBJ2-3; D gene: NA
CDR3 DNA: TGTGCCAGCAGCCCCGGGCAGGCGACTGGAACGGGGGAGCAGTTCTTC; CDR3 protein: CASSPGQATGTGEQFF; V gene: TRBV11-3; J gene: TRBJ2-1; D gene: NA
CDR3 DNA: TGTGCCAGCAGCTTAGTTGCCGGGGTAAACACTGAAGCTTTCTTT; CDR3 protein: CASSLVAGVNTEAFF; V gene: TRBV7-2; J gene: TRBJ1-1; D gene: NA
CDR3 DNA: TGTGCCAGCAGCTTAGCGCGGGGCAGTAGCTGGTTTAAAGCGCAGTACTTC; CDR3 protein: CASSLARGSSWFKAQYF; V gene: TRBV7-8; J gene: TRBJ2-7; D gene: NA
CDR3 DNA: TGTGCCAGCTTCGTAGCGGGTTCCGAGCAGTACTTC; CDR3 protein: CASFVAGSEQYF; V gene: TRBV6-6; J gene: TRBJ2-7; D gene: TRBD2
CDR3 DNA: TGTGCCAGCAGCTTTACAGGGGGCGGAACAGATACGCAGTATTTT; CDR3 protein: CASSFTGGGTDTQYF; V gene: TRBV7-6; J gene: TRBJ2-3; D gene: TRBD1
CDR3 DNA: TGTGCCAGCAAAGTGGACAGGGGAAAGACCCAGTACTTC; CDR3 protein: CASKVDRGKTQYF; V gene: TRBV6-1; J gene: TRBJ2-5; D gene: TRBD1
CDR3 DNA: TGTGCCAGCAGCCCCGGGACAGGGGGCACCTACGAGCAGTACTTC; CDR3 protein: CASSPGTGGTYEQYF; V gene: TRBV28; J gene: TRBJ2-7; D gene: TRBD1
CDR3 DNA: TGCGCCAGCAGCTTGGTGACTAGCGGGAGAGGCACCGGGGAGCTGTTTTTT; CDR3 protein: CASSLVTSGRGTGELFF; V gene: TRBV5-1; J gene: TRBJ2-2; D gene: TRBD2
CDR3 DNA: TGTGCCAGCAGCTTCGATTCTGGAAACACCATATATTTT; CDR3 protein: CASSFDSGNTIYF; V gene: TRBV5-4; J gene: TRBJ1-3; D gene: NA
CDR3 DNA: TGCGCCAGCTCAGGGGGGACTAGCGGATCCTACGAGCAGTACTTC; CDR3 protein: CASSGGTSGSYEQYF; V gene: TRBV5-1; J gene: TRBJ2-7; D gene: TRBD2
CDR3 DNA: TGCGCCAGCTCCTCGGCGGGGGGACAGCCCCAGCATTTT; CDR3 protein: CASSSAGGQPQHF; V gene: TRBV10-2; J gene: TRBJ1-5; D gene: NA
CDR3 DNA: TGTGCCAGCAGCTTGGTGCCCGGGGAGCTGTTTTTT; CDR3 protein: CASSLVPGELFF; V gene: TRBV5-5; J gene: TRBJ2-2; D gene: NA
CDR3 DNA: TGTGCCAGCTCACCACCGGTGGGGGGCGGACCCAATGAGCAGTTCTTC; CDR3 protein: CASSPPVGGGPNEQFF; V gene: TRBV18; J gene: TRBJ2-1; D gene: NA
CDR3 DNA: TGTGCCAGCAGCTTAGTAGGGCCTGGAAACACCATATATTTT; CDR3 protein: CASSLVGPGNTIYF; V gene: TRBV7-2; J gene: TRBJ1-3; D gene: NA
CDR3 DNA: TGTGCTAGCAGCCCCAAAATAGACAGTCGGGAGACCCAGTACTTC; CDR3 protein: CASSPKIDSRETQYF; V gene: TRBV7-7; J gene: TRBJ2-5; D gene: NA